One sample yielded the 27 T cell receptor beta chains listed below, sequenced in a study of blood T cells in healthy people across ages. PCR was performed a second time for roughly 7 to 11 cycles using a sample-barcoded 5' primer and a J-beta primer mix. One entry per CDR3 protein results from TCRdb running MiXCR on the 5' RACE reads. The table records about 840,000 distinct CDR3 sequences, just under 30% of them present only once. This same sample was also taken into another study, of T cells of mothers and their children.

The sequenced sample consisted of blood. These receptors all come from a woman between 40 and 55 years old in good health.

At least ten counts were recorded for this clonotype. The V gene is TRBV7-2, the J gene TRBJ1-2, with D tentatively TRBD1 (6 bases). Germline assignment: CDR1 SGHTA and CDR2 FQGNSA. V was clipped by 1 base and J by 4 bases, with 16 bases between them. CDR3 length: 16 amino acids. Written as DNA, the CDR3 is TGTGCCAGCAGCTTAGGGGCAGGGGCTTCGAGCTATGGCTACACCTTC. It is translated as CASSLGAGASSYGYTF. Variable domain in full (rest from reference TRBV7-2 and TRBJ1-2): GAGVSQSPSNKVTEKGKDVELRCDPISGHTALYWYRQSLGQGLEFLIYFQGNSAPDKSGLPSDRFSAERTGGSVSTLTIQRTQQEDSAVYLCASSLGAGASSYGYTFGSGTRLTVV.

This clonotype was detected only once. The chain has TRBV28 and TRBJ1-2, with D hard to call. The length of the CDR3 is 13 residues. The V and J ends lost 2 bases and 4 bases respectively, with 8 bases between them. Germline values: CDR1 MDHEN, CDR2 SYDVKM. CDR3 region: CASSLPPGYGYTF. The CDR3 bases are TGTGCCAGCAGTTTACCCCCCGGCTATGGCTACACCTTC.

This clonotype was recorded once. With a much larger clone just one base away, this may be a read error. The genes are TRBV12-3 or TRBV12-4 and TRBJ1-5, with D tentatively TRBD1 (5 bases). V shed 1 base and J shed 6 bases, with 13 bases lying between them. The CDR3 totals 15 residues. Here the CDR3 reads CASSLGGVGGQPQHF. CDR3 in DNA: TGTGCCAGCAGTTTAGGAGGCGTGGGGGGTCAGCCCCAGCATTTT.

This clonotype was counted many times. The V and J genes are TRBV7-9 and TRBJ2-7, with D possibly TRBD2 on 6 matching bases. There are 14 residues in the CDR3. Germline loops: CDR1 SEHNR, CDR2 FQNEAQ (reference sequence). V was pared by 5 bases and J by 5 bases, with 16 bases between. The CDR3 nucleotides read TGTGCCAGCAGCCTAACTGGGGGGAAGAACGAGCAGTACTTC. It is translated as CASSLTGGKNEQYF.

This clonotype has a handful of counts. This rearrangement joins TRBV4-1 to TRBJ1-2; a possible D gene is TRBD1 (6 bases). The V end was cut by 1 base, the J end by 3 bases, with 15 bases between. CDR1 is MGHRA, CDR2 YSYEKL, per germline. CDR3 length: 16 amino acids. The CDR3 DNA reads as TGCGCCAGCAGCCAAGGAGGACAGCGCCTCGACTATGGCTACACCTTC. This encodes CASSQGGQRLDYGYTF.

The chain links TRBV12-3 or TRBV12-4 to TRBJ2-7; the D gene is possibly TRBD1 (6 bases). The CDR3 covers 13 residues. V was shortened by 1 base and J by 6 bases, with 10 bases between the two germline ends. The CDR3 DNA sequence: TGTGCCAGCAGTTTAGATTGGACAGCCGAGCAGTACTTC. Residues: CASSLDWTAEQYF.

The chain is built from TRBV15 and TRBJ1-5; 9 bases are a match to TRBD1. There are 16 residues in the CDR3. The germline V gene has CDR1 LNHNV and CDR2 YYDKDF (reference sequence). Trimming cost V 6 bases and J 1 base; bases outside gene matches: 7. CDR3: CATRGIQGASNQPQHF. In DNA, the CDR3 is TGTGCCACCAGAGGGATACAGGGGGCGAGCAATCAGCCCCAGCATTTT.

V gene TRBV3-1 combines with J gene TRBJ2-1; D is possibly TRBD1 or TRBD2 (7 bases each). The CDR3 runs to 16 residues. Trimming took off 1 base at V and 8 bases at J, with 18 bases between the two ends. Germline V gene lookup returns CDR1 LGHDT and CDR2 YNNKEL (reference sequence). The CDR3 DNA sequence: TGTGCCAGCAGCCAAGTCAGGGGGGGGCGCAATTATGAGCAGTTCTTC. The encoded protein is CASSQVRGGRNYEQFF.

As regards this clonotype: This clone may be a read error of a much larger clone one base away. V is TRBV27 and J is TRBJ2-1, with D hard to call. The end of the DNA aligns better with TRBJ2-7, so the J call may be wrong. This CDR3 contains 16 residues. Germline V gene sequence: CDR1 MNHEY, CDR2 SMNVEV (reference sequence). The CDR3 region is CASSFRISPAGYEQYF. The CDR3 nucleotides read TGTGCCAGCAGCTTCCGGATCAGCCCAGCAGGCTACGAGCAGTACTTC.

The CDR3 spells CAWSSPARRFTQNTEAFF. CDR3 DNA: TGTGCCTGGAGTTCCCCCGCCAGACGATTTACCCAGAACACTGAAGCTTTCTTT. This chain connects TRBV30 to TRBJ1-1; D remains unclear. CDR1 GTSNPN and CDR2 SVGIG come from the germline V gene (reference sequence). The CDR3 has 18 residues. Trimming removed 2 bases at V and 1 base at J, with 23 bases between.

In the case of this clonotype: Since a much larger clone is just one base distant, this may be a read error. V usage is TRBV4-1 and J usage is TRBJ2-7; D perhaps matches TRBD2 (6 bases). Germline V gene sequence: CDR1 MGHRA, CDR2 YSYEKL. The CDR3 has 15 amino acids. The CDR3 protein is CASSPSLGGYYERYF. DNA for the CDR3: TGCGCCAGCAGCCCCTCATTGGGGGGATACTACGAGCGGTACTTC.

Many counts were recorded for this clonotype. This chain joins TRBV29-1 and TRBJ2-3, with D perhaps TRBD1 (6 bases). Trimming shortened V by 5 bases and J by 3 bases, and 15 bases separated the two germline ends. The germline V gene encodes CDR1 SQVTM and CDR2 ANQGSEA. The CDR3 totals 14 residues. Written as DNA, the CDR3 is TGCAGCGTTTCCGACAGGAAGGGAACAGATACGCAGTATTTT. Amino acid sequence: CSVSDRKGTDTQYF.

This rearrangement joins TRBV18 to TRBJ2-1; D perhaps matches TRBD1 (6 bases). Germline lookup yields CDR1 KGHSH and CDR2 LQKENI. V was clipped by 6 bases and J by 1 base, with 13 bases between them. The CDR3 covers 15 residues. CDR3 in DNA: TGTGCCAGCTCCCTCGCGACAGGATCCTACAATGAGCAGTTCTTC. The encoded protein is CASSLATGSYNEQFF. The complete variable domain, with remaining parts taken from reference TRBV18 and TRBJ2-1, reads NAGVMQNPRHLVRRRGQEARLRCSPMKGHSHVYWYRQLPEEGLKFMVYLQKENIIDESGMPKERFSAEFPKEGPSILRIQQVVRGDSAAYFCASSLATGSYNEQFFGPGTRLTVL.

V and J are TRBV5-4 and TRBJ2-2; a weak D match, TRBD2 (6 bases). The CDR3 is 15 residues long. In germline, CDR1 is SGHNT, CDR2 YYREEE (reference sequence). The V and J ends lost 6 bases and 5 bases respectively, with 17 bases between them. CDR3 in DNA: TGTGCCAGCACCACCGGGAGTTCGGAGACCGGGGAGCTGTTTTTT. Its translation is CASTTGSSETGELFF.

The chain employs TRBV20-1 and TRBJ2-7; 7 bases agree with TRBD1. The ends lost 1 base at V and 6 bases at J; junction bases unmatched: 6. The germline gives CDR1 DFQATT, CDR2 SNEGSKA (reference sequence). The CDR3 consists of 13 residues. Here the CDR3 DNA reads TGCAGTGCTAGAGTGACAGGGAATAGCGAGCAGTACTTC. This encodes CSARVTGNSEQYF.

The sample holds many counts of this clonotype. The chain joins TRBV7-8 to TRBJ2-1; 7 bases agree with TRBD1. Looked up from germline, CDR1 is SGHVS and CDR2 is FQNEAQ. J was trimmed by 0 bases and V by 5 bases; bases with no gene match: 10. This CDR3 spans 17 amino acids. CDR3 sequence reads: CASSDERWDSSYNEQFF. CDR3 sequence (DNA): TGTGCCAGCAGCGATGAGAGGTGGGACAGCTCCTACAATGAGCAGTTCTTC. Full variable domain (missing parts from reference TRBV7-8 and TRBJ2-1): GAGVSQSPRYKVAKRGQDVALRCDPISGHVSLFWYQQALGQGPEFLTYFQNEAQLDKSGLPSDRFFAERPEGSVSTLKIQRTQQEDSAVYLCASSDERWDSSYNEQFFGPGTRLTVL.

The CDR3 region is CASSLDEAVMMYGYTF. The DNA for the CDR3 is TGTGCCAGCAGCTTAGACGAGGCAGTTATGATGTATGGCTACACCTTC. This chain links TRBV7-9 with TRBJ1-2; D unresolved. CDR1 and CDR2 from the germline V gene are SEHNR and FQNEAQ (reference sequence). This CDR3 has 16 amino acids. Trimming took 1 base from V and 5 from J, leaving 17 bases between them.

The genes are TRBV7-2 and TRBJ1-5; TRBD1 matches 11 bases. This CDR3 is 17 amino acids long. Germline values: CDR1 SGHTA, CDR2 FQGNSA. V lost 1 base and J lost 5; bases outside the gene matches: 7. The CDR3 loop is CASSLVWTGGNYQPQHF. As DNA, the CDR3 is TGTGCCAGCAGCTTAGTATGGACAGGGGGCAACTATCAGCCCCAGCATTTT.

J is TRBJ1-4 and V is TRBV6-1, with D perhaps TRBD1 (6 bases). Germline V gene sequence: CDR1 MNHNS, CDR2 SASEGT. CDR3 length: 15 amino acids. The ends were cut back, 2 bases at V and 3 bases at J, with 10 bases in the middle. CDR3 residues: CASSEWGGANEKLFF. DNA of the CDR3: TGTGCCAGCAGTGAATGGGGGGGCGCTAATGAAAAACTGTTTTTT.

This chain connects TRBV12-3 or TRBV12-4 to TRBJ1-5, with D hard to call. Trimming left V 5 bases short and J 6 bases short, with 20 bases between. There are 16 residues in the CDR3. The CDR3 bases are TGTGCCAGCAGTCCCCGGGCCCCGAATGATGGTCAGCCCCAGCATTTT. Translation: CASSPRAPNDGQPQHF.

This clonotype showed up just a few times. The chain couples TRBV24-1 to TRBJ1-2; D is ambiguous. The germline gives CDR1 KGHDR, CDR2 SFDVKD. The V end lost 4 bases, the J end lost 8 bases, and 10 bases lay between the germline ends. The CDR3 has 12 residues. The CDR3, as DNA: TGTGCCACCAGTGAACGGGTAGCCGGCTACACCTTC. Its translation: CATSERVAGYTF.

The V call is TRBV7-2, the J call TRBJ2-5; 15 bases line up with TRBD2. The junction had 6 bases not matched to a gene; V was cut back by 3 bases and J by 7 bases. Per germline, CDR1 SGHTA and CDR2 FQGNSA. This CDR3 is built from 16 residues. The chain's CDR3 is CASSFRTSGGAVTQYF. The CDR3 bases are TGTGCCAGCAGCTTCCGGACTAGCGGGGGGGCGGTGACCCAGTACTTC.

Ten or more counts support this clonotype. The rearrangement links TRBV6-7 to TRBJ2-7; 8 positions match TRBD2. TRBV6-7 has ORF status, its function being uncertain. With 5 bases clipped from V and 0 bases from J, the junction kept 12 bases outside the gene matches. The CDR3 is 17 residues long. The CDR3 nucleotides are TGTGCCAGCAGTCCTGCAACTACTAGCGGACACTCCTACGAGCAGTACTTC. Translated, it gives CASSPATTSGHSYEQYF.

This clonotype was detected only a few times. V usage is TRBV12-3 or TRBV12-4 and J usage is TRBJ1-2; TRBD1 agrees at 12 bases. J gave up 8 bases and V 6 bases, and 7 bases lay outside the gene matches. This CDR3 contains 14 residues. CDR3 coding DNA: TGTGCCAGCAGCCCGGGACAGGGGGCACAAGGCTACACCTTC. Protein: CASSPGQGAQGYTF.

With respect to this clonotype: Given a much more abundant clone one base away, this may be a read error. The chain is built from TRBV6-5 and TRBJ2-3; TRBD1 is a possible D gene (6 bases). The CDR3 covers 15 residues. V lost 6 bases, J lost 2 bases, and 15 bases lay in between. CDR1 and CDR2 (germline): MNHEY, SVGAGI. As DNA, the CDR3 is TGTGCCAGCAGCCGAGGAGGACAGCCCACAGATACGCAGTATTTT. Its protein product is CASSRGGQPTDTQYF.

This clonotype was seen a handful of times. V usage is TRBV20-1 and J usage is TRBJ2-7, with 9 nucleotides matching TRBD1. Germline lookup yields CDR1 DFQATT and CDR2 SNEGSKA (reference sequence). V lost 1 base and J lost 6; bases outside the gene matches: 13. The CDR3 is 16 amino acids. DNA for the CDR3: TGCAGTGCTAGAGGCTTCCGGGACAGGGTCGCTGTCGAGCAGTACTTC. Encoded protein: CSARGFRDRVAVEQYF.

This clonotype was observed a handful of times. The chain is built from TRBV7-3 and TRBJ2-1; no firm D call. The CDR3 has 12 amino acids. V dropped 1 base and J dropped 7 bases, with 5 bases sitting between them. Germline CDR1 and CDR2: SGHTA and FQGTGA. The CDR3 coding sequence is TGTGCCAGCAGCTTAAATGTGAATGAGCAGTTCTTC. Its protein product is CASSLNVNEQFF.